The rows below give T cell receptor beta chains drawn from one sample of a study of T cell responses to AZD1222 COVID-19 vaccine. Clones were read by immunoSEQ multiplex PCR, and TCRdb kept only the in-frame ones, dropping some. The sample lists some 90,000 clones; approximately 91% were seen once. The specimen was peripheral blood, collected on day 0 of AZD1222 vaccination. These receptors were obtained from an adult in good health. Each CDR3 is given with its conserved first and last residue. Each record gives: D gene, V gene, J gene, clone size, CDR3 length, CDR3 DNA, CDR3 protein. The D gene is left open where the match is weak. Not all rows give a size; the values are once, few, many and, for expanded clones, a class.

d_gene: TRBD2
v_gene: TRBV4-3
j_gene: TRBJ2-7
abundance: NA
len: 18
CDR3nt: TGCGCCAGCAGCTCAGCTAGTGCCCTCCGGGGGGGGTCCGACGAGCAGTACTTC
CDR3aa: CASSSASALRGGSDEQYF

d_gene: NA
v_gene: TRBV7-9
j_gene: TRBJ1-1
abundance: NA
len: 12
CDR3nt: TGTGCCAGCAGCTCAGACTTACCTGAAGCTTTCTTT
CDR3aa: CASSSDLPEAFF

d_gene: NA
v_gene: TRBV5-4
j_gene: TRBJ2-1
abundance: NA
len: 15
CDR3nt: TGTGCCAGCAGCTTGGCTAGCGCTTCCTACAATGAGCAGTTCTTC
CDR3aa: CASSLASASYNEQFF

d_gene: TRBD2
v_gene: TRBV9
j_gene: TRBJ2-7
abundance: NA
len: 14
CDR3nt: TGTGCCAGCAGCGGTGGGGACTACTCCTACGAGCAGTACTTC
CDR3aa: CASSGGDYSYEQYF

d_gene: NA
v_gene: TRBV5-1
j_gene: TRBJ2-3
abundance: NA
len: 15
CDR3nt: TGCGCCAGCAGTTTAGACAGGCCTGGCACAGATACGCAGTATTTT
CDR3aa: CASSLDRPGTDTQYF

d_gene: NA
v_gene: TRBV2
j_gene: TRBJ1-1
abundance: NA
len: 14
CDR3nt: TGTGCCAGCACTATTACTCAGGGGAACACTGAAGCTTTCTTT
CDR3aa: CASTITQGNTEAFF

d_gene: NA
v_gene: TRBV6-1
j_gene: TRBJ2-3
abundance: NA
len: 17
CDR3nt: TGTGCCAGCAGTGTCGGACTCCTGTCGGCCCTCACGGATACGCAGTATTTT
CDR3aa: CASSVGLLSALTDTQYF

d_gene: NA
v_gene: TRBV29-1
j_gene: TRBJ2-5
abundance: NA
len: 13
CDR3nt: TGCAGCGTTGGACAGCCCCCCTCAGAGACCCAGTACTTC
CDR3aa: CSVGQPPSETQYF

d_gene: NA
v_gene: TRBV18
j_gene: TRBJ2-7
abundance: NA
len: 14
CDR3nt: TGTGCCAGCTCACCACCGGCAGGGGCCTACGAGCAGTACTTC
CDR3aa: CASSPPAGAYEQYF

d_gene: TRBD1
v_gene: TRBV6-5
j_gene: TRBJ1-2
abundance: NA
len: 13
CDR3nt: TGTGCCAGCCCACCGGACAGGGCCTATGGCTACACCTTC
CDR3aa: CASPPDRAYGYTF

d_gene: NA
v_gene: TRBV18
j_gene: TRBJ1-3
abundance: NA
len: 15
CDR3nt: TGTGCCAGCTCCGGAACTGGCAGCTCTGGAAACACCATATATTTT
CDR3aa: CASSGTGSSGNTIYF

d_gene: NA
v_gene: TRBV7-2
j_gene: TRBJ2-5
abundance: once
len: 15
CDR3nt: TGTGCCAGCAGCCCGTTAACAGGTTTTCAAGAGACCCAGTACTTC
CDR3aa: CASSPLTGFQETQYF

d_gene: TRBD2
v_gene: TRBV19
j_gene: TRBJ2-2
abundance: NA
len: 15
CDR3nt: TGTGCCAGTGCAGCGGGGGCCCTGAACACCGGGGAGCTGTTTTTT
CDR3aa: CASAAGALNTGELFF

d_gene: NA
v_gene: TRBV9
j_gene: TRBJ1-5
abundance: few
len: 13
CDR3nt: TGTGCCAGCAGCCTGGGTCCCAATCAGCCCCAGCATTTT
CDR3aa: CASSLGPNQPQHF

d_gene: NA
v_gene: TRBV6-2/TRBV6-3
j_gene: TRBJ1-6
abundance: NA
len: 14
CDR3nt: TGTGCCAGCAGTTACTGGCGGCTCAATTCACCCCTCCACTTT
CDR3aa: CASSYWRLNSPLHF

d_gene: NA
v_gene: TRBV28
j_gene: TRBJ1-5
abundance: few
len: 16
CDR3nt: TGTGCCAGCAGTGAGAGGGTGTGGGCACTCGATCAGCCCCAGCATTTT
CDR3aa: CASSERVWALDQPQHF

d_gene: TRBD1
v_gene: TRBV6-5
j_gene: TRBJ1-5
abundance: NA
len: 13
CDR3nt: TGTGCCAGCAGTTATCAGGGGGCCTCGCCCCAGCATTTT
CDR3aa: CASSYQGASPQHF

d_gene: NA
v_gene: TRBV4-2
j_gene: TRBJ1-1
abundance: NA
len: 15
CDR3nt: TGTGCCAGCAGCCAAGATGGATTGGGAACAATTGAAGCTTTCTTT
CDR3aa: CASSQDGLGTIEAFF

d_gene: NA
v_gene: TRBV7-6
j_gene: TRBJ1-1
abundance: NA
len: 12
CDR3nt: TGTGCCAGCAGCCCCAGGGGACTTGAAGCTTTCTTT
CDR3aa: CASSPRGLEAFF

d_gene: NA
v_gene: TRBV18
j_gene: TRBJ2-7
abundance: once
len: 12
CDR3nt: TGTGCCAGCCTGGGGGGCCTTGGGGAGCAGTACTTC
CDR3aa: CASLGGLGEQYF

d_gene: TRBD2
v_gene: TRBV10-3
j_gene: TRBJ2-3
abundance: NA
len: 17
CDR3nt: TGTGCCATCAGTGAGGCCTCGACTAGCGGCCCATTGGGTACGCAGTATTTT
CDR3aa: CAISEASTSGPLGTQYF

d_gene: TRBD1
v_gene: TRBV7-2
j_gene: TRBJ1-2
abundance: NA
len: 15
CDR3nt: TGTGCCAGCAGCTTAGGGGGGACAGGCAACTATGGCTACACCTTC
CDR3aa: CASSLGGTGNYGYTF

d_gene: TRBD1
v_gene: TRBV3-1/TRBV3-2
j_gene: TRBJ2-5
abundance: NA
len: 15
CDR3nt: TGTGCCAGCAGCCAAGGACAGGGGTACCAAGAGACCCAGTACTTC
CDR3aa: CASSQGQGYQETQYF

d_gene: NA
v_gene: TRBV19
j_gene: TRBJ1-5
abundance: NA
len: 14
CDR3nt: TGTGCCAGTAGTGTAGGGGTAATCGATCAGCCCCAGCATTTT
CDR3aa: CASSVGVIDQPQHF

d_gene: NA
v_gene: TRBV6-5
j_gene: TRBJ2-7
abundance: NA
len: 13
CDR3nt: TGTGCCAGCAGTTATTCAGGGACCTACGAGCAGTACTTC
CDR3aa: CASSYSGTYEQYF

d_gene: TRBD1
v_gene: TRBV30
j_gene: TRBJ2-2
abundance: NA
len: 17
CDR3nt: TGTGCCTGGAGATCCCTGAGACAGGGAGTTAACACCGGGGAGCTGTTTTTT
CDR3aa: CAWRSLRQGVNTGELFF

d_gene: NA
v_gene: TRBV6-5
j_gene: TRBJ1-1
abundance: NA
len: 14
CDR3nt: TGTGCCAGCAGTAACACAGGGATCCTCGCTGAAGCTTTCTTT
CDR3aa: CASSNTGILAEAFF

d_gene: TRBD1
v_gene: TRBV5-5
j_gene: TRBJ1-2
abundance: NA
len: 12
CDR3nt: TGTGCCAGCAGCCGGGACAGTTATGGCTACACCTTC
CDR3aa: CASSRDSYGYTF

d_gene: TRBD2
v_gene: TRBV7-8
j_gene: TRBJ2-2
abundance: NA
len: 16
CDR3nt: TGTGCCAGCAGCTTAGGCCAGCGGGGGAACACCGGGGAGCTGTTTTTT
CDR3aa: CASSLGQRGNTGELFF

d_gene: NA
v_gene: TRBV4-3
j_gene: TRBJ1-1
abundance: NA
len: 13
CDR3nt: TGCGCCAGCAGCCAAGAGCCAGGGACGGAGGCTTTCTTT
CDR3aa: CASSQEPGTEAFF

d_gene: TRBD2
v_gene: TRBV7-2
j_gene: TRBJ2-1
abundance: NA
len: 18
CDR3nt: TGTGCCAGCAGCTTACCGGCGGGGGGGCCCCGTTCCTACAATGAGCAGTTCTTC
CDR3aa: CASSLPAGGPRSYNEQFF

d_gene: TRBD2
v_gene: TRBV18
j_gene: TRBJ2-5
abundance: once
len: 14
CDR3nt: TGTGCCAGCTCACTGGCGGGGGGAGAAGAGACCCAGTACTTC
CDR3aa: CASSLAGGEETQYF

d_gene: NA
v_gene: TRBV3-1/TRBV3-2
j_gene: TRBJ2-7
abundance: NA
len: 12
CDR3nt: TGTGCCAGCAGCCAAGTGACTAGTGAGCAGTACTTC
CDR3aa: CASSQVTSEQYF

d_gene: TRBD2
v_gene: TRBV5-6
j_gene: TRBJ2-1
abundance: few
len: 15
CDR3nt: TGTGCCAGCAGCTCCCTAGCGGGAGGTCCAATTGAGCAGTTCTTC
CDR3aa: CASSSLAGGPIEQFF

d_gene: TRBD1
v_gene: TRBV18
j_gene: TRBJ1-4
abundance: NA
len: 14
CDR3nt: TGTGCCACCAAAAGGGGACAGGGGATTGAAAAACTGTTTTTT
CDR3aa: CATKRGQGIEKLFF

d_gene: NA
v_gene: TRBV20-1
j_gene: TRBJ1-1
abundance: NA
len: 11
CDR3nt: TGCAGTGCTAGAGACAACACTGAAGCTTTCTTT
CDR3aa: CSARDNTEAFF

d_gene: NA
v_gene: TRBV19
j_gene: TRBJ1-1
abundance: NA
len: 13
CDR3nt: TGTGCCAGTAGTAAGACAGTCTACATTGAAGCTTTCTTT
CDR3aa: CASSKTVYIEAFF

d_gene: TRBD1
v_gene: TRBV29-1
j_gene: TRBJ2-2
abundance: NA
len: 14
CDR3nt: TGCAGCGTGAAGGGACAGTTGGGGACCGGGGAGCTGTTTTTT
CDR3aa: CSVKGQLGTGELFF

d_gene: NA
v_gene: TRBV3-1/TRBV3-2
j_gene: TRBJ1-2
abundance: NA
len: 13
CDR3nt: TGTGCCAGCAGCCAAGGGACGGACTTAATCTACACCTTC
CDR3aa: CASSQGTDLIYTF

d_gene: NA
v_gene: TRBV18
j_gene: TRBJ2-7
abundance: NA
len: 15
CDR3nt: TGTGCCAGCTCCCGCATCGGAGGGGGCGAGTACGAGCAGTACTTC
CDR3aa: CASSRIGGGEYEQYF

d_gene: TRBD2
v_gene: TRBV7-2
j_gene: TRBJ2-2
abundance: few
len: 17
CDR3nt: TGTGCCAGCAGCTTAAGAGCGGGAGGGGAGGGCACCGGGGAGCTGTTTTTT
CDR3aa: CASSLRAGGEGTGELFF

d_gene: TRBD1
v_gene: TRBV19
j_gene: TRBJ1-5
abundance: NA
len: 14
CDR3nt: TGTGCCAGTTTCGACAGGGGCGAGAATCAGCCCCAGCATTTT
CDR3aa: CASFDRGENQPQHF

d_gene: NA
v_gene: TRBV2
j_gene: TRBJ2-5
abundance: NA
len: 13
CDR3nt: TGTGCCAGCAGTTCGCTAGCTATGGAGACCCAGTACTTC
CDR3aa: CASSSLAMETQYF

d_gene: NA
v_gene: TRBV19
j_gene: TRBJ1-1
abundance: NA
len: 15
CDR3nt: TGTGCCAGTAGTATACTCGGGACGGGGAACACTGAAGCTTTCTTT
CDR3aa: CASSILGTGNTEAFF

d_gene: NA
v_gene: TRBV2
j_gene: TRBJ1-4
abundance: NA
len: 14
CDR3nt: TGTGCCAGCAGTGGGATTTGGGTAGGAGAAAAACTGTTTTTT
CDR3aa: CASSGIWVGEKLFF

d_gene: NA
v_gene: TRBV6-5
j_gene: TRBJ2-3
abundance: NA
len: 12
CDR3nt: TGTGCCAGCAGCTATTTTGGGGATACGCAGTATTTT
CDR3aa: CASSYFGDTQYF

d_gene: NA
v_gene: TRBV7-9
j_gene: TRBJ2-3
abundance: NA
len: 16
CDR3nt: TGTGCCAGCAGCTCCCTCCGGGACTCTCGCACAGATACGCAGTATTTT
CDR3aa: CASSSLRDSRTDTQYF

d_gene: TRBD1
v_gene: TRBV10-3
j_gene: TRBJ1-5
abundance: NA
len: 15
CDR3nt: TGTGCCATCAGTGGGACAGGGAGAAACAATCAGCCCCAGCATTTT
CDR3aa: CAISGTGRNNQPQHF